This entry features one TCR beta chain sequence. The sample comes from a study of blood T cell repertoires in COVID-19. At the level of the study: Specimens from acute and convalescent COVID-19 originated in the United States, Italy and Spain.

Original analysis: Counts of nucleated cells, estimated from reference gene primer amplification, were obtained. Produced via immunoSEQ multiplex PCR; TCRdb's table is partial and in-frame only. V and J calls and clone size are those listed in that table; D and trimming were worked out from the DNA. The table shows about 82,000 clones, with 85% occurring only once. The germline CDR1 and CDR2 sequences are MNHEY and SVGAGI. The CDR3 loop spans 15 amino acids. Between the trimmed V and J ends, which lost 10 bases and 2 bases, there was a span of 19 bases. This chain connects TRBV6-5 to TRBJ2-3, with TRBD2 as a possible D gene (6 bases). This receptor was obtained from a man older than 75 with active or convalescent COVID-19. The specimen was peripheral blood. This CDR3 reads CATWDLIGSTDTQYF. Here the CDR3 DNA reads TGTGCCACCTGGGACTTGATTGGATCCACAGATACGCAGTATTTT.